This entry concerns a single T cell receptor beta chain. The antigen is undetermined. The sample comes from a study of CD8+ T cells in alopecia areata. General study findings and limits: Clonality was higher in lesional than normal scalp, especially in alopecia totalis/universalis. Scalp samples also yield sequences from resident alphabeta T cells of normal skin.

Peripheral blood and lesional scalp punch biopsies came from alopecia areata patients. Reverse transcription of extracted RNA yielded cDNA, which provided the sequencing template. Some clones are missing from TCRdb's copy, which holds only in-frame ones; the method was immunoSEQ multiplex PCR. The repertoire holds more than 200,000 clones, 67% seen once, with approximately 1.2% in the top ten. Trimming pared 8 bases from V and 1 base from J, leaving 15 bases between. This CDR3 has 14 amino acids. From germline, CDR1 is SQVTM and CDR2 ANQGSEA. The sequenced sample was CD4+ T cells sorted from blood, obtained at week 0. The chain couples TRBV29-1 to TRBJ2-1; D is undetermined. This TCR was sampled from a human donor with alopecia areata. Written as DNA, the CDR3 is TGCAGCCTCGCCGTAGGCAAATCCTACAATGAGCAGTTCTTC. Protein product: CSLAVGKSYNEQFF.